Listed here are 5 T cell receptor beta chains from one sample, sequenced in a study of cytomegalovirus exposure and HLA in healthy donors. Measured with immunoSEQ multiplex PCR; TCRdb has only the in-frame clones, and not every one. The table shows roughly 120,000 clones, with roughly 93% occurring only once. Sequencing was performed on PBMCs. These receptor sequences come from a woman between 18 and 29 years old in good health and CMV-seronegative.

The J gene is TRBJ2-1, the V gene TRBV5-4, with D possibly matching TRBD2 (5 bases). Germline V gene lookup returns CDR1 SGHNT and CDR2 YYREEE (reference sequence). The V end lost 1 base, the J end lost 8 bases, and 16 bases lay between the germline ends. CDR3 length: 15 amino acids. The CDR3 here is CASSLRSSPGDEQFF. Written as DNA, the CDR3 is TGTGCCAGCAGCTTGCGGTCTAGCCCTGGTGATGAGCAGTTCTTC.

This chain connects TRBV30 to TRBJ2-7; no clear D gene. The CDR3 runs 12 residues. Germline CDR1 GTSNPN, CDR2 SVGIG (reference sequence). V lost 1 base to trimming and J lost 8 bases, with 12 bases between them. In DNA, the CDR3 is TGTGCCTGGAGTGCCCCGTCTAATAAGCAGTACTTC. Its protein is CAWSAPSNKQYF.

This sequence joins TRBV18 and TRBJ2-5, with D maybe TRBD2 (5 bases). The CDR3 covers 15 residues. Germline CDR1 is KGHSH and CDR2 is LQKENI. V was shortened by 5 bases and J by 2 bases, with 15 bases between the two germline ends. This CDR3 reads CASSTGNKRQETQYF. CDR3 sequence (DNA): TGTGCCAGCTCAACCGGGAACAAGAGACAAGAGACCCAGTACTTC.

The gene calls are TRBV27 and TRBJ2-7, with 8 bases aligning to TRBD1. The CDR3 covers 13 residues. Trimming at V came to 6 bases and at J to 4 bases, leaving 5 bases not matched to a gene. Germline V lookup: CDR1 MNHEY, CDR2 SMNVEV (reference sequence). CDR3 nucleotide sequence: TGTGCCAGCAGGACCGGGACAGGTTACGAGCAGTACTTC. Amino acids: CASRTGTGYEQYF.

The chain links TRBV27 to TRBJ1-1, with 7 positions matching TRBD1. The CDR3 has 13 amino acids. Germline V gene data show CDR1 as MNHEY and CDR2 as SMNVEV (reference sequence). J gave up 7 bases and V 5 bases, and 7 bases lay outside the gene matches. This CDR3 reads CASSRQGPFEAFF. In nucleotides, the CDR3 is TGTGCCAGCAGTCGACAGGGACCCTTTGAAGCTTTCTTT.